Presented here are 14 T cell receptor beta chains from one specimen sequenced in a study of cytomegalovirus exposure and HLA in healthy donors. The study ran its PCR with 60 Vbeta and 13 Jbeta primers. Only in-frame clones appear in the TCRdb table, and some are missing; sequencing was by immunoSEQ multiplex PCR. This sample's table reports about 140,000 clones. Sequencing was done on a sample of PBMCs. The receptor source for this set is a male donor in good health and CMV-seronegative.

The chain has TRBV4-3 and TRBJ1-6; TRBD1 matches 8 bases. V was pared by 0 bases and J by 10 bases, with 8 bases of the junction left unmatched. The CDR3 totals 16 residues. Germline V lookup: CDR1 LGHNA, CDR2 YSLEER. CDR3 loop: CASSQEPGQGGSPLHF. The CDR3 DNA reads TGCGCCAGCAGCCAAGAACCAGGACAGGGCGGGTCACCCCTCCACTTT.

The V call is TRBV18, the J call TRBJ2-2, with TRBD2 matching over 10 bases. Germline V CDR1 and CDR2: KGHSH, LQKENI. With V trimmed by 5 bases and J by 5 bases, 2 bases remained unmatched. The CDR3 totals 14 residues. The CDR3 region has the DNA TGTGCCAGCTCATCGGGACTAGCGACCGGGGAGCTGTTTTTT. Its translation: CASSSGLATGELFF. The variable domain in full, with the rest retrieved from reference TRBV18 and TRBJ2-2, is NAGVMQNPRHLVRRRGQEARLRCSPMKGHSHVYWYRQLPEEGLKFMVYLQKENIIDESGMPKERFSAEFPKEGPSILRIQQVVRGDSAAYFCASSSGLATGELFFGEGSRLTVL.

The chain carries TRBV19 and TRBJ1-5; D may be TRBD1 (5 bases). Germline V lookup: CDR1 LNHDA, CDR2 SQIVND (reference sequence). Trimming shortened V by 1 base and J by 7 bases, and 14 bases separated the two germline ends. The CDR3 totals 15 residues. CDR3 in amino acids: CASSIVMGQAQPQHF. CDR3 DNA: TGTGCCAGTAGTATAGTGATGGGGCAAGCCCAGCCCCAGCATTTT.

V gene TRBV27 combines with J gene TRBJ2-7; D is unresolved. This CDR3 has 14 amino acids. CDR1 is MNHEY, CDR2 SMNVEV, per germline (reference sequence). V lost 2 bases to trimming and J lost 1 base, with 9 bases between them. The chain's CDR3 is CASSLHFSSYEQYF. The CDR3 nucleotides read TGTGCCAGCAGTTTACACTTCTCTTCCTACGAGCAGTACTTC.

V and J are TRBV27 and TRBJ1-5; the D is unclear. In germline, CDR1 is MNHEY, CDR2 SMNVEV (reference sequence). The V gene lost 6 bases and the J gene lost 0 bases, with 9 bases spanning the gap. The CDR3 contains 14 residues. The CDR3 sequence: CASSPTRSNQPQHF. In DNA, the CDR3 is TGTGCCAGCAGCCCAACACGTAGCAATCAGCCCCAGCATTTT.

The rearrangement joins TRBV30 to TRBJ2-3, with 7 bases identical to TRBD2. Germline CDR1 GTSNPN, CDR2 SVGIG (reference sequence). CDR3 length: 12 residues. V shed 8 bases, J shed 0 bases, and the junction held 2 bases outside the gene matches. The CDR3 reads CAGGESTDTQYF. CDR3 coding DNA: TGTGCCGGGGGGGAGAGCACAGATACGCAGTATTTT.

V is TRBV18 and J is TRBJ1-6; D possibly corresponds to TRBD1 (6 bases). CDR3 size: 16 residues. CDR1 and CDR2 from the germline V gene are KGHSH and LQKENI. Trimming stripped 2 bases from V and 5 bases from J, with 13 bases between. For the CDR3, the DNA is TGTGCCAGCTCACCATTTTCGGACAGAGATAATTCACCCCTCCACTTT. Translation: CASSPFSDRDNSPLHF.

V and J are TRBV4-2 and TRBJ2-1; no clear D. V was cut by 0 bases and J by 9 bases, with 3 bases left in between. This CDR3 contains 11 residues. The germline V gene has CDR1 LGHNA and CDR2 YNFKEQ. The DNA for the CDR3 is TGTGCCAGCAGCCAAGATATTGAGCAGTTCTTC. Translating gives CASSQDIEQFF.

This rearrangement joins TRBV10-3 to TRBJ1-1; D unclear. Germline CDR1 is ENHRY and CDR2 is SYGVKD. CDR3 size: 16 residues. V was shortened by 2 bases and J by 1 base, with 14 bases between the two germline ends. The CDR3 nucleotides are TGTGCCATCAGTGAGCCGCCGGGATCGGAGAACACTGAAGCTTTCTTT. Its protein is CAISEPPGSENTEAFF.

V is TRBV28 and J is TRBJ2-7, with D maybe TRBD2 (5 bases). CDR3 size: 16 residues. V lost 5 bases to trimming and J lost 3 bases, with 20 bases between them. Germline CDR1 and CDR2: MDHEN and SYDVKM. This CDR3 reads CASSPTPGGGGYEQYF. The CDR3 bases are TGTGCCAGCAGTCCGACCCCCGGCGGAGGTGGCTACGAGCAGTACTTC.

The chain carries TRBV5-5 and TRBJ2-7; possibly TRBD2 for D (7 bases). The germline V and J ends were trimmed by 4 bases and 3 bases, with 29 bases remaining between them. The CDR3 contains 19 residues. Germline loops: CDR1 SGHKS, CDR2 YYEKEE (reference sequence). The DNA for the CDR3 is TGTGCCAGCAGCCCCAACCCGAGGGGGGGGTCTCGCCCTGGCTACGAGCAGTACTTC. Its translation is CASSPNPRGGSRPGYEQYF.

The CDR3 here is CAWRDILTEAQGDNSPLHF. In nucleotides, the CDR3 is TGTGCCTGGAGGGACATACTGACCGAGGCACAAGGAGATAATTCACCCCTCCACTTT. V and J are TRBV30 and TRBJ1-6; D perhaps matches TRBD1 (5 bases). CDR3 length equals 19 residues. Germline lookup yields CDR1 GTSNPN and CDR2 SVGIG (reference sequence). The ends were cut back, 3 bases at V and 5 bases at J, with 26 bases in the middle.

V usage is TRBV29-1 and J usage is TRBJ2-5; 9 nucleotides match TRBD2. This CDR3 region has 15 residues. The V segment lost 7 bases and the J segment 4 bases; nucleotides outside the gene matches: 13. Germline CDR1 reads SQVTM; CDR2 reads ANQGSEA. For the CDR3, the DNA is TGCAGCGCCGAGAGGGCGGGAGGGCCGGGAGAGACCCAGTACTTC. Protein sequence: CSAERAGGPGETQYF.

The J gene is TRBJ1-1, the V gene TRBV29-1; 7 nucleotides line up with TRBD1. V lost 6 bases to trimming and J lost 1 base; unmatched junction nucleotides: 11. This CDR3 is built from 15 residues. Germline V gene lookup returns CDR1 SQVTM and CDR2 ANQGSEA. The CDR3 spells CSVWGQPERNTEAFF. The CDR3 nucleotides read TGCAGCGTCTGGGGACAGCCGGAAAGGAACACTGAAGCTTTCTTT.